The 2 T cell receptor beta chains given below trace back to one sample, sequenced in a study of blood T cell repertoires in COVID-19. Assay used: immunoSEQ multiplex PCR; TCRdb lists only in-frame clones, some missing. The table lists 200,000 to 300,000 clones, over 65% of them singletons, with about 3.5% in the top ten. Sample: peripheral blood. These receptors were obtained from a woman aged 80 or over with acute or convalescent COVID-19.

The rearrangement links TRBV3-1 (or the pseudogene TRBV3-2) to TRBJ1-2; a possible D gene is TRBD1 (6 bases). The CDR3 runs to 15 residues. V was clipped by 0 bases and J by 7 bases, with 15 bases between them. Germline lookup yields CDR1 LGHDT and CDR2 YNNKEL (reference sequence). In nucleotides, the CDR3 is TGTGCCAGCAGCCAAGATGGGGGGGCTGTTGGTGGCTACACCTTC. Protein product: CASSQDGGAVGGYTF.

The rearrangement links TRBV18 to TRBJ2-1; 9 nucleotides agree with TRBD2. Germline CDR1 KGHSH, CDR2 LQKENI. The CDR3 extends over 12 amino acids. V dropped 2 bases and J dropped 15; count of bases not matched to a gene: 5. Written as DNA, the CDR3 is TGTGCCAGCTCACCAGCGGGGGGGCTTGTGTTCTTC. Protein product: CASSPAGGLVFF.